This T cell receptor beta chain was sequenced for a study of CD8 T cells in Susac syndrome. Losses at the gene ends were 0 bases for V and 2 bases for J; bases not matched to a gene: 2. Germline V gene data show CDR1 as DFQATT and CDR2 as SNEGSKA (reference sequence). This CDR3 region has 14 residues. Random-hexamer reverse transcription was applied to roughly 0.5 to 1 ug RNA. One entry per CDR3 protein, called by TCRdb with MiXCR from the immunoSEQ multiplex PCR reads. The repertoire holds tens of thousands of distinct CDR3 sequences, with about 92% as singletons. The receptor's source is a human donor in good health. This chain links TRBV20-1 with TRBJ2-3; 7 bases fit TRBD1. Source material: CD8+ T cells from PBMCs. CDR3 in DNA: TGCAGTGCTAGAGATAGGGGGCACACAGATACGCAGTATTTT. Protein product: CSARDRGHTDTQYF.